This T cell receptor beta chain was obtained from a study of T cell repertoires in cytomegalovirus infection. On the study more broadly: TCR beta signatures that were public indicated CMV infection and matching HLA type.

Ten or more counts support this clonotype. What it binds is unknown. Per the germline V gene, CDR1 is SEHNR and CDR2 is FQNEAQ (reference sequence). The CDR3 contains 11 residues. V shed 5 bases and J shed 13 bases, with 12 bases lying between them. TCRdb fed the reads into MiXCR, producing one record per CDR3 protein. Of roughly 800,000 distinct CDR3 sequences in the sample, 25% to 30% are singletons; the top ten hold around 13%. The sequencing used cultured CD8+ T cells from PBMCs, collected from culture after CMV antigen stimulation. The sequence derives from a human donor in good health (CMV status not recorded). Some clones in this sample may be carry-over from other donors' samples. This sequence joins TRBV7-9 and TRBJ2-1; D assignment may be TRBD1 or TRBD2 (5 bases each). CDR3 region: CASSEGLYQFF. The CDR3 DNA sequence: TGTGCCAGCAGCGAGGGGCTGTACCAGTTCTTC.